This TCR beta chain was sequenced during a study of blood T cell repertoires in COVID-19. Study information: Collection of acute and convalescent COVID-19 samples took place in the United States, Italy and Spain.

Method: immunoSEQ multiplex PCR; TCRdb's copy keeps in-frame clones and lacks some. The sample records about 250,000 clones, about nine tenths being singletons. Germline assignment: CDR1 KGHDR and CDR2 SFDVKD. The length of the CDR3 is 17 residues. With 3 bases clipped from V and 1 base from J, the junction kept 6 bases outside the gene matches. The study recruited people aged about 18 to 89 years across 20 to 30 US areas. The gene calls are TRBV24-1 and TRBJ1-1, with 11 nucleotides matching TRBD1. The sequenced sample was PBMCs or T cells enriched from blood (not recorded which). This receptor was obtained from a man aged 35 to 55 who had recovered from COVID-19. CDR3 residues: CATSDGTGGPANTEAFF. The CDR3 DNA reads TGTGCCACCAGTGATGGGACAGGGGGTCCAGCGAACACTGAAGCTTTCTTT.